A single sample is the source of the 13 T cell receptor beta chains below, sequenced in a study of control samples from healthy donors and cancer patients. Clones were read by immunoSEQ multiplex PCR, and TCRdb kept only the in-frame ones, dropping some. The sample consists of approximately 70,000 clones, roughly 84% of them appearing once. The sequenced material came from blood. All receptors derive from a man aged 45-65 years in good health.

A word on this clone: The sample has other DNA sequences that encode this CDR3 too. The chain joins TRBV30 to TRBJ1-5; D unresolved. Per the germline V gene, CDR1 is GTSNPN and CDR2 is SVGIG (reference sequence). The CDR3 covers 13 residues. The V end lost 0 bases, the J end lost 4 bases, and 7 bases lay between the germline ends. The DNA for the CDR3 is TGTGCCTGGAGTGTGGGTGGGAATCAGCCCCAGCATTTT. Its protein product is CAWSVGGNQPQHF.

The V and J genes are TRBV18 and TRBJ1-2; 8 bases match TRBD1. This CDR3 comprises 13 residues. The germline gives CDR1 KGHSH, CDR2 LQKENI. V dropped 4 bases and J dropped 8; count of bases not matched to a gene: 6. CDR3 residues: CASSQTGVNGYTF. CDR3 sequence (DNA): TGTGCCAGCTCACAGACAGGGGTGAACGGCTACACCTTC.

CDR3 DNA sequence: TGCGCCAGCAGCTTGGACGGGGTGCCAGGATCACCCCTCCACTTT. It is translated as CASSLDGVPGSPLHF. The V gene is TRBV5-1, the J gene TRBJ1-6; D is unresolved. V gave up 0 bases and J gave up 10 bases, with 14 bases separating them. Germline V gene lookup returns CDR1 SGHRS and CDR2 YFSETQ. The CDR3 covers 15 residues.

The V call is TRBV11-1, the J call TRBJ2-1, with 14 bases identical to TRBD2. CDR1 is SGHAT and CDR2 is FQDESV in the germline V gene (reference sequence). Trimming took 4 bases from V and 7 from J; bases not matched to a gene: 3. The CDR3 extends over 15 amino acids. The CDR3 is CASSSGTSGSNEQFF. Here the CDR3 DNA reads TGTGCCAGCAGCTCAGGGACTAGCGGGAGTAATGAGCAGTTCTTC. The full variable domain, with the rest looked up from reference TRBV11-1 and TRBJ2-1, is EAEVAQSPRYKITEKSQAVAFWCDPISGHATLYWYRQILGQGPELLVQFQDESVVDDSQLPKDRFSAERLKGVDSTLKIQPAELGDSAMYLCASSSGTSGSNEQFFGPGTRLTVL.

As DNA, the CDR3 is TGCGCCAGCAGTGAGACTATGACTAGCGGCACAGATACGCAGTATTTT. It encodes CASSETMTSGTDTQYF. The chain recombines TRBV10-2 with TRBJ2-3; 8 nucleotides line up with TRBD2. The CDR3 runs 16 residues. Germline trimming cut 2 bases from V and 1 base from J; bases unmatched to any gene: 5. Germline-derived CDR1 and CDR2 are WSHSY and SAAADI.

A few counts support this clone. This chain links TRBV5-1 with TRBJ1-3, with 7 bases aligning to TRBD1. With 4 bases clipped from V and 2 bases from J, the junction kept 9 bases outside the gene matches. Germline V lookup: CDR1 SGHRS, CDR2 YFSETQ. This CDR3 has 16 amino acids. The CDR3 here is CASSGDSQVTGNTIYF. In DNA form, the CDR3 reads TGCGCCAGCAGCGGGGACAGTCAAGTCACTGGAAACACCATATATTTT.

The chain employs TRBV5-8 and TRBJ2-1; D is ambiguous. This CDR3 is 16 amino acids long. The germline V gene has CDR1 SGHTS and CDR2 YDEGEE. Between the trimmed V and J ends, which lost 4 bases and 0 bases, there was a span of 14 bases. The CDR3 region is CASSTRLLSSYNEQFF. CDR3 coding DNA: TGTGCCAGCAGCACCCGGCTCTTGAGCTCCTACAATGAGCAGTTCTTC.

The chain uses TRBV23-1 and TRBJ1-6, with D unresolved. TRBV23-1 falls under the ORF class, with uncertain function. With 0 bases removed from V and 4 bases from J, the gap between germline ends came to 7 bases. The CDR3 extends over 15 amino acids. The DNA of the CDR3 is TGCGCCAGCAGTCAATCGCAATTGTATAATTCACCCCTCCACTTT. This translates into CASSQSQLYNSPLHF.

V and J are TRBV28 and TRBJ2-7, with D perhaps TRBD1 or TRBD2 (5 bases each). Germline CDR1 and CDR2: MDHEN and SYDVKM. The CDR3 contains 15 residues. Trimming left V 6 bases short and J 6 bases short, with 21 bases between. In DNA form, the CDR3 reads TGTGCCAGCAGCGCTGCCGGGACCGCGAGGTTCGAGCAGTACTTC. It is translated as CASSAAGTARFEQYF.

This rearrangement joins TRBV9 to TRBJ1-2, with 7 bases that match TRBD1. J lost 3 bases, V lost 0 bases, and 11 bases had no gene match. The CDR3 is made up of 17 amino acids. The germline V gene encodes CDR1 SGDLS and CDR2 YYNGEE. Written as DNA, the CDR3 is TGTGCCAGCAGCGTAGGGGCAGGGGGAACAACTTACTATGGCTACACCTTC. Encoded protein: CASSVGAGGTTYYGYTF.

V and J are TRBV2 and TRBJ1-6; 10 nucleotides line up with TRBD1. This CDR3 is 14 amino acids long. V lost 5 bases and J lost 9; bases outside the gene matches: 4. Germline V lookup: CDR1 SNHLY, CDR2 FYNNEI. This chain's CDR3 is CASSLTGGSSPLHF. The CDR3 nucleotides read TGTGCCAGCAGTCTGACAGGGGGCAGTTCACCCCTCCACTTT.

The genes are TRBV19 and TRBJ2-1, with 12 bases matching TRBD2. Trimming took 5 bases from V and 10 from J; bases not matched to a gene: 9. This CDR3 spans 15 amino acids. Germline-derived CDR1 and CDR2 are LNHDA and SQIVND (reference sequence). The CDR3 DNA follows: TGTGCCAGTAGTGGGACTAGCGGGCTGGAGGGCGAGCAGTTCTTC. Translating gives CASSGTSGLEGEQFF.

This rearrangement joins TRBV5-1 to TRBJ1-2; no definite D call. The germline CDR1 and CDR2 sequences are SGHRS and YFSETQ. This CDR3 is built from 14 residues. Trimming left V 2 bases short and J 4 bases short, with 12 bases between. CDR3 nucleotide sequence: TGCGCCAGCAGCTTACCGGGAGCCCCCTATGGCTACACCTTC. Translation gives CASSLPGAPYGYTF.